Below, 10 T cell receptor beta chains from the same sample are listed, as sequenced in a study of blood T cell repertoires in COVID-19. Method: immunoSEQ multiplex PCR; TCRdb's copy keeps in-frame clones and lacks some. Among about 110,000 clones, about 83% were seen once, and the ten largest hold approximately 4.1%. The sample consisted of peripheral blood. All receptors derive from a woman in her 70s with acute or convalescent COVID-19.

The chain uses TRBV10-3 and TRBJ2-3; 10 bases are shared with TRBD2. The CDR3 sequence is 16 residues long. Trimming at V came to 3 bases and at J to 2 bases, leaving 5 bases not matched to a gene. Germline V gives CDR1 ENHRY, CDR2 SYGVKD. CDR3 amino acids: CAISDSGTSVTDTQYF. CDR3 DNA: TGTGCCATCAGTGACTCCGGGACTAGCGTCACAGATACGCAGTATTTT.

The chain has TRBV7-2 and TRBJ1-5, with TRBD1 as a possible D gene (6 bases). Germline assignment: CDR1 SGHTA and CDR2 FQGNSA. The V gene lost 3 bases and the J gene lost 6 bases, with 12 bases spanning the gap. This CDR3 contains 14 residues. The CDR3 nucleotides are TGTGCCAGCAGCTTTGGGGGCGCGGGTCAGCCCCAGCATTTT. Amino acids: CASSFGGAGQPQHF.

The chain combines TRBV10-3 with TRBJ1-3; 8 bases align to TRBD1. The V and J ends lost 2 bases and 0 bases, in that order; junction bases with no gene match: 9. CDR3 length: 18 amino acids. The V gene's germline CDR1 is ENHRY and CDR2 SYGVKD. The CDR3 sequence: CAISEGTGRSLSGNTIYF. The CDR3, as DNA: TGTGCCATCAGTGAGGGGACAGGTCGGAGTCTCTCTGGAAACACCATATATTTT.

The chain combines TRBV7-6 with TRBJ2-2; TRBD2 aligns across 11 bases. The germline V gene encodes CDR1 SGHVS and CDR2 FNYEAQ. The CDR3 sequence is 16 residues long. With 5 bases clipped from V and 1 base from J, the junction kept 3 bases outside the gene matches. CDR3 nucleotide sequence: TGTGCCAGCAGCCCCCTAGCGGGGGGGAACACCGGGGAGCTGTTTTTT. As protein: CASSPLAGGNTGELFF.

The genes are TRBV5-1 and TRBJ2-2, with a possible D match to TRBD1 (5 bases). CDR3 size: 15 residues. Trimming cost V 0 bases and J 5 bases, with 11 bases left between them. The V gene's germline CDR1 is SGHRS and CDR2 YFSETQ. The CDR3: CASSLADRKTGELFF. The CDR3 nucleotides read TGCGCCAGCAGCTTGGCTGACAGAAAGACCGGGGAGCTGTTTTTT.

The chain links TRBV27 to TRBJ1-5; 7 bases line up with TRBD1. J lost 5 bases, V lost 5 bases, and 9 bases had no gene match. Germline V gives CDR1 MNHEY, CDR2 SMNVEV (reference sequence). This CDR3 region has 15 residues. CDR3 DNA sequence: TGTGCCAGCAGTCCCCTGACAGGGATCCATCAGCCCCAGCATTTT. This codes for CASSPLTGIHQPQHF.

The CDR3 spells CASSQGQGKYTEAFF. CDR3 in DNA: TGCGCCAGCAGCCAAGGTCAGGGGAAGTACACTGAAGCTTTCTTT. This rearrangement joins TRBV4-1 to TRBJ1-1; D may be TRBD1 (6 bases). Trimming removed 1 base from V and 3 bases from J, with 12 bases in between. The CDR3 covers 15 residues. Germline lookup yields CDR1 MGHRA and CDR2 YSYEKL.

The chain is built from TRBV5-3 and TRBJ2-3, with unresolved D. TRBV5-3 qualifies as an ORF whose function is uncertain. CDR3 length: 13 amino acids. Trimming took off 3 bases at V and 0 bases at J, with 5 bases between the two ends. CDR3 nucleotide sequence: TGTGCCAGAAGCTCCTCTAGCACAGATACGCAGTATTTT. Its protein is CARSSSSTDTQYF.

The chain is built from TRBV10-3 and TRBJ2-1; 9 nucleotides agree with TRBD2. The V gene's germline CDR1 is ENHRY and CDR2 SYGVKD. The CDR3 length is 17 residues. J gave up 9 bases and V 2 bases, and 14 bases lay outside the gene matches. CDR3 coding DNA: TGTGCCATCAGTGAGGCGATCAGGGCGGGAGGGCCAAGTGAGCAGTTCTTC. This codes for CAISEAIRAGGPSEQFF.

The chain carries TRBV4-2 and TRBJ2-3; 9 nucleotides match TRBD2. V was pared by 0 bases and J by 4 bases, with 11 bases of the junction left unmatched. The CDR3 covers 18 residues. Germline V gene data show CDR1 as LGHNA and CDR2 as YNFKEQ. The CDR3 loop reads CASSQDIQGGGAPDTQYF. CDR3 nucleotides: TGTGCCAGCAGCCAAGATATCCAAGGCGGGGGGGCCCCAGATACGCAGTATTTT.